This is a list of T cell receptor beta chains from one sample in a study of blood T cell repertoires in COVID-19. TCRdb's table, derived via immunoSEQ multiplex PCR, lists solely in-frame clones and lacks some. The data show about 170,000 clones, 75% to 90% seen once. The sequencing sample was made of peripheral blood. The receptors were sampled from a human donor with acute or convalescent COVID-19. The donor label of this sample is uncertain. CDR3s include the opening cysteine and the closing phenylalanine or tryptophan. The D gene is left open where the match is weak. For some rows the clone size is stated as once, few or many, or as a class when expanded; others skip it.

clone size	V gene	CDR3 length	J gene	D gene	CDR3 protein	CDR3 DNA
-	TRBV4-1	15	TRBJ1-4	TRBD1	CASSRSGTGNEKLFF	TGCGCCAGCAGCCGCTCCGGGACAGGGAATGAAAAACTGTTTTTT
-	TRBV12-3/TRBV12-4	13	TRBJ1-2	TRBD1	CASSSGGADGYTF	TGTGCCAGCAGTTCAGGGGGCGCGGATGGCTACACCTTC
-	TRBV6-5	13	TRBJ1-6	-	CASRQSDNSPLHF	TGTGCCAGCAGGCAGTCAGATAATTCACCCCTCCACTTT
-	TRBV13	15	TRBJ2-4	-	CASSLGGPRQNIQYF	TGTGCCAGCAGCTTAGGGGGGCCCAGGCAAAACATTCAGTACTTC
few	TRBV7-9	18	TRBJ2-3	-	CASSLGAGPASVTDTQYF	TGTGCCAGCAGCTTAGGAGCCGGGCCGGCTAGCGTGACAGATACGCAGTATTTT
-	TRBV28	15	TRBJ1-5	-	CASSFQAGSNQPQHF	TGTGCCAGCAGTTTCCAGGCGGGAAGCAATCAGCCCCAGCATTTT
few	TRBV3-1/TRBV3-2	15	TRBJ2-7	-	CASSQLGGGLYEQYF	TGTGCCAGCAGCCAACTAGGCGGTGGGTTGTACGAGCAGTACTTC
-	TRBV5-1	21	TRBJ1-4	TRBD1	CASSLAFFPGQGYEANEKLFF	TGCGCCAGCAGCTTGGCCTTTTTTCCGGGACAGGGTTACGAGGCTAATGAAAAACTGTTTTTT
few	TRBV15	15	TRBJ1-2	TRBD1	CATSRGDRGNYGYTF	TGTGCCACCAGCAGGGGGGACAGGGGGAACTATGGCTACACCTTC
-	TRBV19	15	TRBJ2-7	TRBD1	CASSIAGTGPYEQYF	TGTGCCAGTAGTATTGCCGGGACAGGGCCCTACGAGCAGTACTTC
few	TRBV9	17	TRBJ2-2	TRBD1	CASGVDRGLGKTGELFF	TGTGCCAGCGGCGTCGACAGGGGCCTGGGGAAGACCGGGGAGCTGTTTTTT
-	TRBV6-6	13	TRBJ1-2	-	CASSYSGAYGYTF	TGTGCCAGCAGTTACAGTGGGGCCTATGGCTACACCTTC
-	TRBV6-5	15	TRBJ1-6	-	CASSYSVGYNSPLHF	TGTGCCAGCAGTTATTCAGTTGGCTATAATTCACCCCTCCACTTT
-	TRBV18	14	TRBJ1-2	-	CASSDTTVGYGYTF	TGTGCCAGCTCAGATACGACAGTCGGCTATGGCTACACCTTC
-	TRBV5-5	16	TRBJ1-3	TRBD1	CASSRTDRLSGNTIYF	TGTGCCAGCAGTCGGACGGACAGGCTCTCTGGAAACACCATATATTTT
-	TRBV3-1/TRBV3-2	17	TRBJ2-3	-	CASSQARAGTLTDTQYF	TGTGCCAGCAGCCAAGCCCGAGCGGGCACCCTCACAGATACGCAGTATTTT
-	TRBV24-1	17	TRBJ2-3	TRBD2	CATSDSTLAGGTDTQYF	TGTGCCACCAGTGACTCCACACTAGCGGGGGGCACAGATACGCAGTATTTT
-	TRBV4-2	11	TRBJ1-3	-	CASSQSGTIYF	TGTGCCAGCAGCCAGTCCGGGACCATATATTTT